Shown below are 24 T cell receptor beta chains from a single sample sequenced in a study of cytomegalovirus exposure and HLA in healthy donors (dated by TCRdb to between 2016 and 2019). Libraries were constructed by the immunoSEQ multiplex PCR assay. The multiplex PCR relied on a mix of 60 forward primers for TCR Vbeta segments and 13 reverse primers for TCR Jbeta segments. TCRdb stores this immuneACCESS table with in-frame sequences only. Part of the clones is absent; in the studies checked, under half of the shortfall reflects unresolved V genes, and no reason is known for the rest. The sample contains over 100,000 clones, around 80% of them found a single time. The leading ten clones occupy roughly 5.4% of the sample. Sequences were obtained from PBMCs. Receptors originate from a woman under 30 in good health and CMV-seropositive.

The chain carries TRBV13 and TRBJ2-7; D gene unclear. V gave up 3 bases and J gave up 6 bases, with 9 bases separating them. The CDR3 contains 12 residues. Germline V gene lookup returns CDR1 PRHDT and CDR2 FYEKMQ (reference sequence). The CDR3 nucleotides read TGTGCCAGCAGCTTGCATGGGCGCGAGCAGTACTTC. It yields the protein CASSLHGREQYF. The whole variable domain, filled in from reference TRBV13 and TRBJ2-7, reads AAGVIQSPRHLIKEKRETATLKCYPIPRHDTVYWYQQGPGQDPQFLISFYEKMQSDKGSIPDRFSAQQFSDYHSELNMSSLELGDSALYFCASSLHGREQYFGPGTRLTVT.

The chain links TRBV5-4 to TRBJ2-7, with 10 bases fitting TRBD2. The CDR3 extends over 15 amino acids. The V and J ends lost 4 bases and 5 bases, in that order; junction bases with no gene match: 9. Germline loops: CDR1 SGHNT, CDR2 YYREEE (reference sequence). The CDR3 coding sequence is TGTGCCAGCAGCCCGTCTAGCGGGAGCTACCACGAGCAGTACTTC. Amino acid sequence: CASSPSSGSYHEQYF. Supplemented by reference TRBV5-4 and TRBJ2-7, the full variable domain reads ETGVTQSPTHLIKTRGQQVTLRCSSQSGHNTVSWYQQALGQGPQFIFQYYREEENGRGNFPPRFSGLQFPNYSSELNVNALELDDSALYLCASSPSSGSYHEQYFGPGTRLTVT.

The chain has TRBV27 and TRBJ1-2; D gene unclear. V lost 3 bases and J lost 6, with 14 bases in between. Germline V CDR1 and CDR2: MNHEY, SMNVEV (reference sequence). The CDR3 contains 14 residues. This CDR3 is CASSFGPGVNGYTF. CDR3 DNA sequence: TGTGCCAGCAGTTTCGGCCCGGGAGTGAATGGCTACACCTTC.

This rearrangement joins TRBV6-1 to TRBJ1-5; the D is unclear. The CDR3 has 12 residues. Germline lookup yields CDR1 MNHNS and CDR2 SASEGT. The ends were cut back, 8 bases at V and 2 bases at J, with 7 bases in the middle. In DNA, the CDR3 is TGTGCCAGCTCCCGGGGCAATCAGCCCCAGCATTTT. Translation gives CASSRGNQPQHF.

This sequence joins TRBV27 and TRBJ2-1; possibly TRBD2 for D (5 bases). Trimming took 0 bases from V and 8 from J, leaving 11 bases between them. CDR1 MNHEY and CDR2 SMNVEV come from the germline V gene (reference sequence). The length of the CDR3 is 14 residues. CDR3 sequence: CASSLSPGIYEQFF. For the CDR3, the DNA is TGTGCCAGCAGTTTATCGCCGGGGATCTATGAGCAGTTCTTC.

The V and J genes are TRBV18 and TRBJ1-2, with a weak D call TRBD1 (5 bases). The CDR3 has 13 residues. Per germline, CDR1 KGHSH and CDR2 LQKENI. V was cut by 1 base and J by 7 bases, with 10 bases left in between. This CDR3 reads CASSPQGTGGYTF. CDR3 sequence (DNA): TGTGCCAGCTCACCACAGGGGACTGGTGGCTACACCTTC.

The chain links TRBV7-9 to TRBJ2-1; perhaps TRBD1 as D (6 bases). This CDR3 has 15 residues. Germline values: CDR1 SEHNR, CDR2 FQNEAQ (reference sequence). V lost 7 bases and J 3 bases, leaving 16 bases between the germline ends. In DNA, the CDR3 is TGTGCCAGCAACAGGGCATCTTATGGCTACAATGAGCAGTTCTTC. This sequence encodes CASNRASYGYNEQFF.

This clone was detected only a few times. The chain has TRBV30 and TRBJ2-7; 7 nucleotides align to TRBD1. Germline V lookup: CDR1 GTSNPN, CDR2 SVGIG (reference sequence). V was pared by 3 bases and J by 5 bases, with 4 bases of the junction left unmatched. The CDR3 extends over 12 amino acids. The CDR3 region is CAWRRTGNEQYF. DNA of the CDR3: TGTGCCTGGAGAAGGACAGGCAACGAGCAGTACTTC.

The chain carries TRBV27 and TRBJ2-7, with 9 positions matching TRBD1. CDR3 length: 15 residues. Germline CDR1 reads MNHEY; CDR2 reads SMNVEV (reference sequence). J was trimmed by 3 bases and V by 5 bases; bases with no gene match: 8. This chain's CDR3 is CASSPRDRVHYEQYF. The CDR3 DNA is TGTGCCAGCAGTCCCCGGGACAGGGTACACTACGAGCAGTACTTC.

This chain links TRBV10-3 with TRBJ2-1; D possibly corresponds to TRBD2 (6 bases). The germline V gene encodes CDR1 ENHRY and CDR2 SYGVKD. This CDR3 has 12 residues. Trimming left V 2 bases short and J 12 bases short, with 11 bases between. The CDR3 DNA reads TGTGCCATCAGTGAGGTAAACGGGGGGCAGTTCTTC. This translates into CAISEVNGGQFF.

With regard to this clone: Other DNA sequences in this specimen translate into the identical CDR3. The rearrangement links TRBV5-6 to TRBJ2-3; D is uncertain. The ends were cut back, 0 bases at V and 3 bases at J, with 5 bases in the middle. The CDR3 runs 13 residues. CDR1 SGHDT and CDR2 YYEEEE come from the germline V gene. CDR3 region: CASSLGRTDTQYF. CDR3 bases: TGTGCCAGCAGCTTGGGCAGGACAGATACGCAGTATTTT.

The J gene is TRBJ2-1, the V gene TRBV28, with D unresolved. Trimming took 6 bases from V and 2 from J, leaving 11 bases between them. The germline V gene encodes CDR1 MDHEN and CDR2 SYDVKM. CDR3 length: 14 residues. The chain's CDR3 is CASSPLEAYNEQFF. The CDR3 DNA reads as TGTGCCAGCAGCCCACTCGAGGCCTACAATGAGCAGTTCTTC.

The chain couples TRBV5-1 to TRBJ1-1, with D possibly TRBD1 on 5 matching bases. In germline, CDR1 is SGHRS, CDR2 YFSETQ. The CDR3 contains 15 residues. Trimming took 1 base from V and 5 from J, leaving 15 bases between them. Written as DNA, the CDR3 is TGCGCCAGCAGCTTGCCCCCCGGGGGGAGTACTGAAGCTTTCTTT. Its translation: CASSLPPGGSTEAFF.

The chain employs TRBV10-1 and TRBJ1-1; D is undetermined. Trimming cost V 5 bases and J 5 bases, with 12 bases left between them. Looked up from germline, CDR1 is WNHNN and CDR2 is SYGVQD (reference sequence). This CDR3 spans 13 amino acids. CDR3 protein: CASSFSEGTEAFF. In DNA, the CDR3 is TGCGCCAGCAGTTTCAGTGAGGGAACTGAAGCTTTCTTT.

V gene TRBV6-1 combines with J gene TRBJ2-3; 8 bases map to TRBD2. This CDR3 region has 15 residues. With V trimmed by 6 bases and J by 4 bases, 9 bases remained unmatched. CDR1 and CDR2 (germline): MNHNS, SASEGT. CDR3 sequence reads: CASRPEGLAADTQYF. The DNA for the CDR3 is TGTGCCAGCAGGCCGGAAGGACTAGCCGCAGATACGCAGTATTTT.

The CDR3 spells CSVDWGPRTDTQYF. The DNA for the CDR3 is TGCAGCGTTGACTGGGGGCCCCGCACAGATACGCAGTATTTT. This chain joins TRBV29-1 and TRBJ2-3, with D possibly TRBD1 on 6 matching bases. The CDR3 runs 14 residues. V was trimmed by 3 bases and J by 1 base, leaving 11 bases between them. In germline, CDR1 is SQVTM, CDR2 ANQGSEA.

This chain uses TRBV28 with TRBJ1-2; D ambiguous. V was cut by 4 bases and J by 7 bases, with 16 bases left in between. The germline gives CDR1 MDHEN, CDR2 SYDVKM. The CDR3 has 14 residues. The CDR3 here is CASSSRAGLSGYTF. The CDR3 DNA reads as TGTGCCAGCAGTTCGAGGGCCGGCTTGAGTGGCTACACCTTC.

This clone turned up a few times. This sequence joins TRBV7-9 and TRBJ1-4, with 9 bases matching TRBD1. In germline, CDR1 is SEHNR, CDR2 FQNEAQ (reference sequence). With V trimmed by 5 bases and J by 7 bases, 5 bases remained unmatched. The CDR3 covers 14 residues. CDR3 bases: TGTGCCAGCAGCCCCGGGACAGGGAGTGAAAAACTGTTTTTT. Its protein product is CASSPGTGSEKLFF.

V and J are TRBV10-3 and TRBJ2-5; TRBD2 matches at 9 bases. This CDR3 is 16 amino acids long. Germline CDR1 is ENHRY and CDR2 is SYGVKD. V was pared by 4 bases and J by 1 base, with 7 bases of the junction left unmatched. CDR3 residues: CAISGPPSGIQETQYF. In DNA, the CDR3 is TGTGCCATCAGTGGCCCCCCTAGCGGGATCCAAGAGACCCAGTACTTC.

V usage is TRBV2 and J usage is TRBJ2-3, with TRBD2 matching 7 bases. The CDR3 consists of 14 residues. The V gene's germline CDR1 is SNHLY and CDR2 FYNNEI. Trimming removed 7 bases from V and 6 bases from J; junction bases left unmatched: 10. This CDR3 reads CASNTGLGFDTQYF. CDR3 sequence (DNA): TGTGCCAGCAACACCGGACTAGGGTTCGATACGCAGTATTTT.

As for this clone: The junction shows a germline mismatch at one end, possibly a read error. This rearrangement joins TRBV6-1 to TRBJ1-2; 7 bases are shared with TRBD1. The CDR3 extends over 14 amino acids. Germline CDR1 is MNHNS and CDR2 is SASEGT. The chain's CDR3 is CASSEGGAGWGYTF. The CDR3 coding sequence is TGTGCCAGCAGCGAAGGGGGCGCTGGGTGGGGCTACACCTTC.

This clone was counted between two and nine times. The chain employs TRBV6-5 and TRBJ2-1; D gene ambiguous. V lost 3 bases to trimming and J lost 1 base, with 7 bases between them. Germline CDR1 MNHEY, CDR2 SVGAGI. The CDR3 consists of 14 residues. CDR3 region: CASSYDLSYNEQFF. The CDR3 nucleotides read TGTGCCAGCAGTTATGACTTGTCCTACAATGAGCAGTTCTTC.

The V and J genes are TRBV27 and TRBJ2-7, with 7 bases lining up with TRBD1. The CDR3 is 14 residues long. Germline CDR1 is MNHEY and CDR2 is SMNVEV (reference sequence). V shed 4 bases, J shed 4 bases, and the junction held 7 bases outside the gene matches. The CDR3 DNA sequence: TGTGCCAGCAGTTCCCTAGACAGGGCGTACGAGCAGTACTTC. Protein: CASSSLDRAYEQYF.

This chain joins TRBV11-2 and TRBJ2-7, with D perhaps TRBD1 (6 bases). Germline assignment: CDR1 SGHAT and CDR2 FQNNGV. V was cut by 1 base and J by 1 base, with 11 bases left in between. The CDR3 is 15 amino acids. The CDR3 DNA follows: TGTGCCAGCAGCTTAGCCCCAGGGGAGTCCTACGAGCAGTACTTC. This codes for CASSLAPGESYEQYF.